This T cell receptor beta chain stems from a study of neurological immune-mediated disorders. Study-level results: The expanded clones of different subjects shared no CDR3 amino acid sequences (suggesting private repertoires in all groups).

The starting material, 2 million PBMCs stored at -80 C, gave rise to the unsorted libraries. TCRdb independently ran MiXCR on the 5' RACE reads; one entry per CDR3 protein. Found here are around 48,000 distinct CDR3 sequences, around a tenth of them singletons; the top ten hold around 21%. The germline V gene has CDR1 DFQATT and CDR2 SNEGSKA (reference sequence). The CDR3 length is 12 residues. A few counts support this clonotype. Antigen: not known. A read error is possible here, since a much larger clone lies one base away. What was sequenced was PBMCs. The TCR sequence derives from a woman in her 40s with HTLV-1-associated myelopathy (HAM/TSP). J is TRBJ1-5 and V is TRBV20-1; tentatively, D is TRBD1 (5 bases). CDR3 sequence (DNA): TGCAGTGCGGGGGACGGCAATCATCCCCAGCATTTT. Translating gives CSAGDGNHPQHF.